These T cell receptor beta chains were read from a single sample in a study of graft-versus-host responses after intestinal transplantation. Clones were read by immunoSEQ multiplex PCR, and TCRdb kept only the in-frame ones, dropping some. The profile covers tens of thousands of clones, with roughly 90% appearing a single time and more than 0.25% taken by the ten largest. These receptors have no identified antigens. Sample: unstimulated CD4+ T cells sorted from spleen or lymph node cells, taken before transplant. The source of these receptors is a human donor who was the organ donor for an intestinal transplant. Each CDR3 is given with its conserved first and last residue. Fields, in order: D gene, J gene, V gene, clone size, CDR3 DNA, CDR3 protein. The D gene is left open where the match is weak. Expanded clones are given a class, and other clones once, few, many or no size at all.

D: .; J: TRBJ2-2; V: TRBV7-3; size: .; DNA: TGTGCCAGCAGCTACCAGGGACTGAACACCGGGGAGCTGTTTTTT; CDR3: CASSYQGLNTGELFF
D: .; J: TRBJ2-2; V: TRBV6-4; size: .; DNA: TGTGCCAGCAGCCCCACTAACGCCGGGGAGCTGTTTTTT; CDR3: CASSPTNAGELFF
D: TRBD1; J: TRBJ2-5; V: TRBV9; size: .; DNA: TGTGCCAGCAGCGCAACAGGGGTCCAAGAGACCCAGTACTTC; CDR3: CASSATGVQETQYF
D: .; J: TRBJ2-7; V: TRBV11-1; size: .; DNA: TGTGCCAGCAGCCCGGACAGTTACGAGCAGTACTTC; CDR3: CASSPDSYEQYF
D: .; J: TRBJ1-4; V: TRBV5-4; size: .; DNA: TGTGCCAGCAGCTTGAACTTTAATGAAAAACTGTTTTTT; CDR3: CASSLNFNEKLFF
D: .; J: TRBJ2-4; V: TRBV27; size: .; DNA: TGTGCCAGCAGCCCAATTGGCGCAGGCATTAAAAACATTCAGTACTTC; CDR3: CASSPIGAGIKNIQYF
D: TRBD2; J: TRBJ2-7; V: TRBV10-3; size: .; DNA: TGTGCCATCAGTAGCTCTAGCGGAACCTACGAGCAGTACTTC; CDR3: CAISSSSGTYEQYF
D: TRBD2; J: TRBJ2-5; V: TRBV5-1; size: .; DNA: TGCGCCAGCAGCTTGAAGATCGGGACTAGCGGGGCAGAGACCCAGTACTTC; CDR3: CASSLKIGTSGAETQYF
D: .; J: TRBJ2-7; V: TRBV18; size: .; DNA: TGTGCCAGCACCCTATTGAGCTCCTACGAGCAGTACTTC; CDR3: CASTLLSSYEQYF
D: .; J: TRBJ2-1; V: TRBV11-3; size: .; DNA: TGTGCCAGCAGCTTGGGCAGGCCGGCAGGTATGGAGCAGTTCTTC; CDR3: CASSLGRPAGMEQFF
D: .; J: TRBJ2-6; V: TRBV6-5; size: .; DNA: TGTGCCAGCAGTTCCCTCTCTGGGGCCAACGTCCTGACTTTC; CDR3: CASSSLSGANVLTF
D: .; J: TRBJ1-2; V: TRBV2; size: .; DNA: TGTGCCAGCAGTGAATCCATCTATGGCTACACCTTC; CDR3: CASSESIYGYTF
D: .; J: TRBJ1-3; V: TRBV6-5; size: few; DNA: TGTGCCAGCAGTTTCCGAACTGGGGGGAGAGGGAACACCATATATTTT; CDR3: CASSFRTGGRGNTIYF
D: TRBD2; J: TRBJ2-4; V: TRBV19; size: .; DNA: TGTGCCAGTAGCCCAAGGACTAGCGGGAGGGCCGGAGCCAAAAACATTCAGTACTTC; CDR3: CASSPRTSGRAGAKNIQYF
D: .; J: TRBJ2-3; V: TRBV9; size: .; DNA: TGTGCCAGCAGCCCCTCCCGGCGGTCCACAGATACGCAGTATTTT; CDR3: CASSPSRRSTDTQYF
D: .; J: TRBJ2-3; V: TRBV11-2; size: .; DNA: TGTGCCAGCAGCCGGGACTTCTACACAGATACGCAGTATTTT; CDR3: CASSRDFYTDTQYF
D: TRBD1; J: TRBJ1-2; V: TRBV2; size: .; DNA: TGTGCCAGCAAAATTTCCGGGACAGACTATGGCTACACCTTC; CDR3: CASKISGTDYGYTF
D: .; J: TRBJ2-1; V: TRBV4-1; size: .; DNA: TGCGCCAGCAGCCAAGAGGCGGGCCGAGAGCAGTTCTTC; CDR3: CASSQEAGREQFF
D: TRBD1; J: TRBJ1-3; V: TRBV5-1; size: .; DNA: TGCGCCAGCAGCGTAGCAGGGGGGTCCTCCGGAAACACCATATATTTT; CDR3: CASSVAGGSSGNTIYF
D: TRBD1; J: TRBJ1-5; V: TRBV2; size: .; DNA: TGTGCCAGCAGTAATTACAGGGGAGATCAGCCCCAGCATTTT; CDR3: CASSNYRGDQPQHF
D: TRBD1; J: TRBJ2-7; V: TRBV2; size: few; DNA: TGTGCCAGCACCAACTCCGGGACAGGGGCCTACGAGCAGTACTTC; CDR3: CASTNSGTGAYEQYF
D: TRBD2; J: TRBJ2-3; V: TRBV18; size: .; DNA: TGTGCCAGCTCACCACGGAGCGGGAGAACAGATACGCAGTATTTT; CDR3: CASSPRSGRTDTQYF
D: .; J: TRBJ1-2; V: TRBV6-5; size: .; DNA: TGTGCCAGCAGTTCCGCCCCCGGTGGAGCTAACTATGGCTACACCTTC; CDR3: CASSSAPGGANYGYTF
D: TRBD1; J: TRBJ2-3; V: TRBV11-1; size: once; DNA: TGTGCCAGCAGCCCGACAGGGAGAGGTACAGATACGCAGTATTTT; CDR3: CASSPTGRGTDTQYF
D: TRBD2; J: TRBJ2-2; V: TRBV7-2; size: .; DNA: TGTGCCAGCAGCTTAGGGGCGGGAGCGAGCACCGGGGAGCTGTTTTTT; CDR3: CASSLGAGASTGELFF
D: TRBD2; J: TRBJ2-1; V: TRBV7-3; size: .; DNA: TGTGCCAGCAGCTTAGCGGGAGGGGACAATGAGCAGTTCTTC; CDR3: CASSLAGGDNEQFF
D: .; J: TRBJ1-4; V: TRBV6-5; size: .; DNA: TGTGCCAGCAGTTATGGGCCCTCCAATGAAAAACTGTTTTTT; CDR3: CASSYGPSNEKLFF
D: .; J: TRBJ2-1; V: TRBV30; size: .; DNA: TGTGCCTGGAGTCCCCGGTACAATGAGCAGTTCTTC; CDR3: CAWSPRYNEQFF
D: TRBD2; J: TRBJ2-1; V: TRBV9; size: .; DNA: TGTGCCAGCAGCGTGAGCGGGGGGGCACACTATGAGCAGTTCTTC; CDR3: CASSVSGGAHYEQFF
D: .; J: TRBJ2-1; V: TRBV5-6; size: .; DNA: TGTGCCAGCAGCTTAATAGGGACTCGGAATGAGCAGTTCTTC; CDR3: CASSLIGTRNEQFF
D: TRBD1; J: TRBJ1-2; V: TRBV6-5; size: .; DNA: TGTGCCAGCAGTCCCTCGACAGGGGGGATTTATGGCTACACCTTC; CDR3: CASSPSTGGIYGYTF
D: .; J: TRBJ1-3; V: TRBV7-2; size: .; DNA: TGTGCCAGCAGCTTGTCAGGGACTGGAAACACCATATATTTT; CDR3: CASSLSGTGNTIYF
D: .; J: TRBJ1-2; V: TRBV15; size: .; DNA: TGTGCCACCAGCAGAGGCCCGGGACATAAACTCTATGGCTACACCTTC; CDR3: CATSRGPGHKLYGYTF
D: TRBD1; J: TRBJ1-4; V: TRBV4-2; size: .; DNA: TGTGCCAGCAGGGACAGGGGAGGTAATGAAAAACTGTTTTTT; CDR3: CASRDRGGNEKLFF
D: .; J: TRBJ1-3; V: TRBV25-1; size: .; DNA: TGTGCCAGCAGTGAATGGGGGGATTTCTCTGGAAACACCATATATTTT; CDR3: CASSEWGDFSGNTIYF